This T cell receptor (beta chain) was obtained from a study of regulatory T cells in long-lasting Graves disease. Time point in this sample: persistent/refractory GD, antithyroid drugs over 5 years with positive TRAb. Extracted PBMC RNA gave rise to the TCR library. Germline lookup yields CDR1 SGHAT and CDR2 FQNNGV. The CDR3 sequence is 20 residues long. The junction had 13 bases not matched to a gene; V was cut back by 0 bases and J by 0 bases. Sequencing libraries for TCR beta were prepared with iRepertoire HTBI primers and Arm-PCR of CDR3 regions. As handled by the study authors: The samples included around 64 TRBV and over eleven TRBJ segments. TCRdb called the multiplex PCR reads again in MiXCR, with one record for every CDR3 protein. The V and J calls, along with clone size, are taken from TCRdb and not from the paper's own processing. Of around 510,000 distinct CDR3 sequences in the sample, roughly 20% are singletons; the top ten hold about 7.8%.

This sample comprised peripheral blood mononuclear cells (PBMCs), obtained when the disease was refractory, from a patient treated with antithyroid drugs. The clonotype originates from a female donor with Graves disease. The chain has TRBV11-2 and TRBJ2-3; 9 nucleotides align to TRBD2. The chain's CDR3 is CASSLDPLGGRAESTDTQYF. CDR3 nucleotides: TGTGCCAGCAGCTTAGACCCCCTGGGCGGGAGGGCCGAGAGCACAGATACGCAGTATTTT.